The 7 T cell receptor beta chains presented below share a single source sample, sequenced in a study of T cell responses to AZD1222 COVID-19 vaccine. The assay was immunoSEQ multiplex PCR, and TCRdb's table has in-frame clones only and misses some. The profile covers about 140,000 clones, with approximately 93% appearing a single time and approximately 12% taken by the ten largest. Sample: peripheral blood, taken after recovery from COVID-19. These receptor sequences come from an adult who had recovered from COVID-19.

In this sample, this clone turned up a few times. The CDR3 loop is CASRSLTSGRYEQYF. As DNA, the CDR3 is TGCGCCAGCCGCAGCCTGACAAGCGGGAGGTACGAGCAGTACTTC. The chain links TRBV4-1 to TRBJ2-7; 9 bases match TRBD2. The CDR3 is 15 amino acids. Trimming at V came to 8 bases and at J to 4 bases, leaving 12 bases not matched to a gene. The germline V gene has CDR1 MGHRA and CDR2 YSYEKL.

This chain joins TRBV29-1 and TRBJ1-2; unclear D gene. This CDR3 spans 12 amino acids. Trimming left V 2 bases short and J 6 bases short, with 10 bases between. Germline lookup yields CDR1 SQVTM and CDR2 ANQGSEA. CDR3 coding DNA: TGCAGCGTTGAATCCGGGTTCCATGGCTACACCTTC. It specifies CSVESGFHGYTF.

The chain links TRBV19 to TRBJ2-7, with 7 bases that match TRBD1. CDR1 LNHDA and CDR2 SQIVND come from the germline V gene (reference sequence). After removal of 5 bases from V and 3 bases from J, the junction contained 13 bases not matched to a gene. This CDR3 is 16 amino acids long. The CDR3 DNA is TGTGCCAGTAGTTTGAACCGGGACAGTTTCTTCTACGAGCAGTACTTC. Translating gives CASSLNRDSFFYEQYF. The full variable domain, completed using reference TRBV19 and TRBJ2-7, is DGGITQSPKYLFRKEGQNVTLSCEQNLNHDAMYWYRQDPGQGLRLIYYSQIVNDFQKGDIAEGYSVSREKKESFPLTVTSAQKNPTAFYLCASSLNRDSFFYEQYFGPGTRLTVT.

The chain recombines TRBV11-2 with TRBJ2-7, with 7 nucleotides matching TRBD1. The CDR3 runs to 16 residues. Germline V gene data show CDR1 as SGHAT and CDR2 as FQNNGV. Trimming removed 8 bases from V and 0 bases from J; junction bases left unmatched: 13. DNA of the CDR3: TGTGCCAGCCAACTTTTACTGACAGGGAGCTCCTACGAGCAGTACTTC. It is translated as CASQLLLTGSSYEQYF.

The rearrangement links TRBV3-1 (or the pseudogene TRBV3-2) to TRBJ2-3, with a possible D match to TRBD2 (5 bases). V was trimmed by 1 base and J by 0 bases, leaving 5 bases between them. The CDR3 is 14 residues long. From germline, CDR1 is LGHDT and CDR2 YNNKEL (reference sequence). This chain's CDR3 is CASSQGTSTDTQYF. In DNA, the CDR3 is TGTGCCAGCAGCCAAGGGACTAGCACAGATACGCAGTATTTT.

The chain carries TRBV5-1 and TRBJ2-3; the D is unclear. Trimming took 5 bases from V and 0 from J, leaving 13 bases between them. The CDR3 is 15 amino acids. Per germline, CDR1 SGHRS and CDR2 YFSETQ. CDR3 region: CASSRDTASTDTQYF. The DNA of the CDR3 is TGCGCCAGCAGTCGCGATACGGCTAGCACAGATACGCAGTATTTT.

The CDR3 is CASNFGPPATEAFF. The CDR3 DNA reads as TGTGCCAGCAATTTTGGCCCTCCGGCCACTGAAGCTTTCTTT. V is TRBV6-5 and J is TRBJ1-1, with D uncertain. Germline CDR1 MNHEY, CDR2 SVGAGI. The CDR3 has 14 residues. The V and J ends lost 7 bases and 4 bases respectively, with 16 bases between them.